This record covers a single T cell receptor (beta chain). The CDR3 length is 14 residues. Deletions cut 3 bases from V and 1 base from J, with 9 bases between. The V gene's germline CDR1 is KGHSH and CDR2 LQKENI. This entry comes from a study of blood T cell repertoires in COVID-19. Background on the study: Samples of COVID-19 (acute and convalescent) were obtained from the United States, Italy and Spain.

Per the original methods: Reference gene primer amplification gave nucleated cell count estimates. Produced via immunoSEQ multiplex PCR; TCRdb's table is partial and in-frame only. The DNA gave D and trimming, while V, J and clone size come from that table. Of approximately 97,000 clones in the sample, around 84% were seen once. The chain carries TRBV18 and TRBJ2-5; D possibly corresponds to TRBD1 (5 bases). This TCR came from a human donor in a cohort sampled during active COVID-19. The sequencing input was peripheral blood. The CDR3 here is CASSPRQLQETQYF. The CDR3 coding sequence is TGTGCCAGCTCACCTAGACAGCTCCAAGAGACCCAGTACTTC.